The next 29 T cell receptor beta chains were all read from a single sample in a study of early stage breast cancer tumors. Repertoires were generated with immunoSEQ multiplex PCR, while TCRdb's copy carries only in-frame clones and drops some. Among 14,000 or so clones, about 80% were seen once, and the ten largest hold 7.5% to 8%. The sequenced material came from normal breast tissue next to the tumor. The receptors originated from a person in their fifties with breast cancer.

The chain recombines TRBV7-2 with TRBJ2-3; D unclear. CDR3 length: 13 residues. Trimming took 11 bases from V and 0 from J, leaving 12 bases between them. Per germline, CDR1 SGHTA and CDR2 FQGNSA. This chain's CDR3 is CASTQGSTDTQYF. The CDR3, as DNA: TGTGCCTCAACCCAAGGGAGCACAGATACGCAGTATTTT. Combining the CDR3 with reference TRBV7-2 and TRBJ2-3 gives the whole variable domain GAGVSQSPSNKVTEKGKDVELRCDPISGHTALYWYRQSLGQGLEFLIYFQGNSAPDKSGLPSDRFSAERTGGSVSTLTIQRTQQEDSAVYLCASTQGSTDTQYFGPGTRLTVL.

V gene TRBV12-5 combines with J gene TRBJ2-3, with D perhaps TRBD2 (5 bases). Germline-derived CDR1 and CDR2 are LGHNT and FRNRAP. This CDR3 spans 14 amino acids. V was trimmed by 5 bases and J by 4 bases, leaving 13 bases between them. This CDR3 is CASGPGLPPDTQYF. The CDR3 DNA reads TGTGCTAGTGGTCCCGGACTCCCCCCAGATACGCAGTATTTT.

The rearrangement links TRBV5-1 to TRBJ2-3; 10 bases are shared with TRBD2. Losses at the gene ends were 4 bases for V and 3 bases for J; bases not matched to a gene: 8. CDR1 is SGHRS and CDR2 is YFSETQ in the germline V gene. This CDR3 has 16 amino acids. The DNA for the CDR3 is TGCGCCAGCAGCCCTTCAGCGGGGGGGCGGACAGATACGCAGTATTTT. Translating it yields CASSPSAGGRTDTQYF. The full variable domain, rest sourced from reference TRBV5-1 and TRBJ2-3, is KAGVTQTPRYLIKTRGQQVTLSCSPISGHRSVSWYQQTPGQGLQFLFEYFSETQRNKGNFPGRFSGRQFSNSRSEMNVSTLELGDSALYLCASSPSAGGRTDTQYFGPGTRLTVL.

This clone has a single count. The genes are TRBV5-1 and TRBJ2-5; TRBD2 aligns across 10 bases. The ends lost 9 bases at V and 5 bases at J; junction bases unmatched: 13. Germline V CDR1 and CDR2: SGHRS, YFSETQ. CDR3 length: 15 residues. This CDR3 reads CATQRSSGGAETQYF. The CDR3 DNA is TGCGCCACCCAGAGGTCCAGCGGGGGGGCGGAGACCCAGTACTTC.

This clone showed up just once. This sequence joins TRBV29-1 and TRBJ1-1; D is possibly TRBD1 (6 bases). The germline V gene has CDR1 SQVTM and CDR2 ANQGSEA. The CDR3 is made up of 13 amino acids. The V end lost 4 bases, the J end lost 0 bases, and 9 bases lay between the germline ends. The CDR3 sequence: CSVVGGLNTEAFF. DNA of the CDR3: TGCAGCGTTGTAGGGGGATTGAACACTGAAGCTTTCTTT.

The CDR3 loop reads CAWSSRDSQYF. The CDR3 DNA reads TGTGCCTGGAGTTCTCGGGACTCCCAGTACTTC. The gene calls are TRBV30 and TRBJ2-5, with D tentatively TRBD2 (6 bases). The germline gives CDR1 GTSNPN, CDR2 SVGIG (reference sequence). V was pared by 2 bases and J by 9 bases, with 10 bases between. The CDR3 has 11 amino acids.

V usage is TRBV7-9 and J usage is TRBJ1-6; a possible D gene is TRBD1 (5 bases). Trimming pared 2 bases from V and 14 bases from J, leaving 19 bases between. This CDR3 region has 15 residues. CDR1 and CDR2 (germline): SEHNR, FQNEAQ (reference sequence). In DNA, the CDR3 is TGTGCCAGCAGCTTACGGGACCATCCCAATTGGGCCCTCCACTTT. It encodes CASSLRDHPNWALHF.

This chain links TRBV19 with TRBJ2-7; TRBD1 matches 7 bases. Per germline, CDR1 LNHDA and CDR2 SQIVND (reference sequence). This CDR3 is built from 13 residues. V was clipped by 5 bases and J by 0 bases; unmatched bases: 1. The CDR3 nucleotides are TGTGCCAGTAGTTACAGGGGCTCCTACGAGCAGTACTTC. Amino acids: CASSYRGSYEQYF.

With respect to this clone: One end of the junction does not line up with germline, which may come from a read error. The chain combines TRBV7-7 with TRBJ2-7; no reliable D call. The CDR3 runs 15 residues. Germline loops: CDR1 SSHAT, CDR2 FNYEAQ (reference sequence). Here the CDR3 DNA reads TGTGCTAGCAGCTCCATGGATCCGCAGTTGGACGAGCAGTACTTC. This encodes CASSSMDPQLDEQYF.

The chain is built from TRBV5-1 and TRBJ2-7, with 8 bases identical to TRBD1. The CDR3 length is 14 residues. V lost 2 bases, J lost 3 bases, and 4 bases stayed unmatched. Germline-derived CDR1 and CDR2 are SGHRS and YFSETQ. CDR3 amino acids: CASSFTQGDYEQYF. CDR3 nucleotide sequence: TGCGCCAGCAGCTTCACACAGGGGGACTACGAGCAGTACTTC.

The chain joins TRBV5-1 to TRBJ2-2; D might be TRBD1 or TRBD2, each matching 7 bases. Trimming took off 4 bases at V and 6 bases at J, with 19 bases between the two ends. The length of the CDR3 is 16 residues. The germline V gene has CDR1 SGHRS and CDR2 YFSETQ. CDR3 DNA: TGCGCCAGCAGCCTACCCGGGACAGCGGGGTCCGGGGAGCTGTTTTTT. Protein sequence: CASSLPGTAGSGELFF.

The chain links TRBV4-1 to TRBJ1-1, with D possibly being TRBD1 (6 bases). CDR1 and CDR2 from the germline V gene are MGHRA and YSYEKL. The CDR3 covers 15 residues. The V end was cut by 3 bases, the J end by 5 bases, with 16 bases between. The CDR3 loop reads CASSHSGGGRTEAFF. CDR3 DNA sequence: TGCGCCAGCAGCCATTCGGGGGGCGGTCGAACTGAAGCTTTCTTT.

The chain joins TRBV18 to TRBJ2-2; 9 bases are shared with TRBD2. Trimming cost V 2 bases and J 1 base; bases outside gene matches: 8. The CDR3 contains 18 residues. Germline V gene lookup returns CDR1 KGHSH and CDR2 LQKENI. CDR3 DNA sequence: TGTGCCAGCTCACCATTAATAGCGGGGGCTGAGAACACCGGGGAGCTGTTTTTT. As protein: CASSPLIAGAENTGELFF.

This clone was recorded once. The chain couples TRBV10-3 to TRBJ2-7; 7 nucleotides line up with TRBD2. Germline CDR1 is ENHRY and CDR2 is SYGVKD. J lost 3 bases, V lost 4 bases, and 12 bases had no gene match. The CDR3 is 16 amino acids. CDR3 nucleotides: TGTGCCATCAGTGTCGGCGGGAGCGGCTCAGGCTACGAGCAGTACTTC. This translates into CAISVGGSGSGYEQYF.

This chain links TRBV9 with TRBJ2-1; D unresolved. CDR1 is SGDLS, CDR2 YYNGEE, per germline. There are 15 residues in the CDR3. Trimming took 4 bases from V and 2 from J, leaving 13 bases between them. The CDR3 loop is CASSPGFTPYNEQFF. CDR3 in DNA: TGTGCCAGCAGCCCAGGATTTACTCCCTACAATGAGCAGTTCTTC.

This clone was seen a single time. The V call is TRBV4-3, the J call TRBJ1-3; 9 bases align to TRBD1. Germline CDR1 and CDR2: LGHNA and YSLEER. The CDR3 runs 15 residues. V was clipped by 6 bases and J by 4 bases; unmatched bases: 7. The CDR3 region has the DNA TGCGCCAGCAGTCCGGACAGGGGAGCCGGAAACACCATATATTTT. This sequence encodes CASSPDRGAGNTIYF.

The chain employs TRBV2 and TRBJ2-3; the match to TRBD2 covers 9 bases. The germline CDR1 and CDR2 sequences are SNHLY and FYNNEI. The CDR3 has 15 amino acids. Losses at the gene ends were 4 bases for V and 0 bases for J; bases not matched to a gene: 2. The CDR3 here is CASSGLAASTDTQYF. Here the CDR3 DNA reads TGTGCCAGCAGTGGACTAGCGGCTAGCACAGATACGCAGTATTTT.

V and J are TRBV25-1 and TRBJ2-7, with D tentatively TRBD1 or TRBD2 (7 bases each). Trimming took off 11 bases at V and 4 bases at J, with 18 bases between the two ends. Germline V gene data show CDR1 as MGHDK and CDR2 as SYGVNS. The CDR3 spans 13 residues. The CDR3 protein is CAPGGGRSYEQYF. CDR3 bases: TGTGCCCCAGGGGGGGGGCGATCGTACGAGCAGTACTTC.

The sample holds one count of this clone. The rearrangement uses TRBV2 and TRBJ2-1; no firm D call. There are 13 residues in the CDR3. Germline V gene data show CDR1 as SNHLY and CDR2 as FYNNEI. Deletions cut 7 bases from V and 2 bases from J, with 9 bases between. CDR3: CASMTETYNEQFF. Written as DNA, the CDR3 is TGTGCCAGCATGACGGAGACCTACAATGAGCAGTTCTTC.

This clone was observed a handful of times. The chain employs TRBV7-9 and TRBJ1-5; 12 positions match TRBD1. The V gene's germline CDR1 is SEHNR and CDR2 FQNEAQ (reference sequence). The CDR3 is 16 amino acids. V was clipped by 5 bases and J by 4 bases; unmatched bases: 6. In DNA, the CDR3 is TGTGCCAGCAGCCCAGGGACAGGGGGCACGAATCAGCCCCAGCATTTT. It codes for CASSPGTGGTNQPQHF.

The chain uses TRBV19 and TRBJ2-1, with TRBD1 matching 10 bases. V shed 2 bases and J 5 bases; nucleotides not matched to a gene: 6. This CDR3 is 16 amino acids long. Germline V lookup: CDR1 LNHDA, CDR2 SQIVND (reference sequence). CDR3 amino acids: CASSIMGTGDHNEQFF. DNA of the CDR3: TGTGCCAGTAGTATAATGGGGACAGGGGACCACAATGAGCAGTTCTTC.

The rearrangement uses TRBV6-1 and TRBJ2-7, with 9 bases identical to TRBD1. Per the germline V gene, CDR1 is MNHNS and CDR2 is SASEGT. The CDR3 contains 14 residues. Trimming removed 8 bases from V and 2 bases from J; junction bases left unmatched: 7. The CDR3 coding sequence is TGTGCCAGCGATGACGGGACAGGGACCTACGAGCAGTACTTC. It translates to CASDDGTGTYEQYF.

The chain uses TRBV4-3 and TRBJ2-1, with D possibly TRBD1 on 5 matching bases. Germline-derived CDR1 and CDR2 are LGHNA and YSLEER. This CDR3 is 15 amino acids long. Trimming stripped 6 bases from V and 1 base from J, with 13 bases between. The CDR3: CASSQTRVSYNEQFF. The CDR3 nucleotides are TGCGCCAGCAGTCAGACCAGGGTGTCCTACAATGAGCAGTTCTTC.

The V gene is TRBV11-2, the J gene TRBJ2-5, with TRBD1 matching 12 bases. V shed 0 bases and J 9 bases; nucleotides not matched to a gene: 5. From germline, CDR1 is SGHAT and CDR2 FQNNGV. The CDR3 sequence is 15 residues long. In DNA form, the CDR3 reads TGTGCCAGCAGCTTAGAGGGGACAGGGGGCTTGGCCCAGTACTTC. It specifies CASSLEGTGGLAQYF.

The chain combines TRBV11-1 with TRBJ2-5, with D possibly matching TRBD2 (6 bases). Per germline, CDR1 SGHAT and CDR2 FQDESV (reference sequence). The V end was cut by 6 bases, the J end by 5 bases, with 10 bases between. The CDR3 loop spans 12 amino acids. CDR3: CASRNRGETQYF. DNA for the CDR3: TGTGCCAGCAGAAACCGGGGGGAGACCCAGTACTTC.

The chain couples TRBV28 to TRBJ1-6; no firm D call. Per the germline V gene, CDR1 is MDHEN and CDR2 is SYDVKM. The CDR3 runs to 17 residues. V was shortened by 3 bases and J by 5 bases, with 17 bases between the two germline ends. The CDR3 DNA reads as TGTGCCAGCAGTTTCCGAACAAGTCTCCTCAATAATTCACCCCTCCACTTT. Protein: CASSFRTSLLNNSPLHF.

In its sample, this clone was seen a few times. This chain links TRBV4-1 with TRBJ2-7; D remains unclear. The CDR3 spans 13 residues. V dropped 0 bases and J dropped 3 bases, with 6 bases sitting between them. CDR1 and CDR2 from the germline V gene are MGHRA and YSYEKL. The DNA of the CDR3 is TGCGCCAGCAGCCAAGATCGTAGCTACGAGCAGTACTTC. Protein product: CASSQDRSYEQYF.

This clone has more than one count but fewer than ten. The rearrangement uses TRBV19 and TRBJ1-2; no clear D. V lost 8 bases and J 2 bases, leaving 12 bases between the germline ends. Germline V gene data show CDR1 as LNHDA and CDR2 as SQIVND (reference sequence). The CDR3 spans 13 residues. Here the CDR3 DNA reads TGTGCCAGTCGAACGCCGACGAACTATGGCTACACCTTC. It yields the protein CASRTPTNYGYTF.

This chain connects TRBV27 to TRBJ1-2; maybe TRBD1 (5 bases). Trimming stripped 5 bases from V and 0 bases from J, with 19 bases between. CDR1 is MNHEY and CDR2 is SMNVEV in the germline V gene (reference sequence). The CDR3 runs to 17 residues. The CDR3 DNA is TGTGCCAGCAGTCCTCACATCGGACAAAGAGCTAACTATGGCTACACCTTC. This encodes CASSPHIGQRANYGYTF.